This T cell receptor beta chain was obtained from a study of cytomegalovirus exposure and HLA in healthy donors. Whole-study context: Around 180 million T cells yielded 117 million unique TCR beta sequences in earlier analysis.

Both 60 Vbeta primers and 13 Jbeta primers went into the PCR. Original analysis: Counted up in a later analysis, unique TCR beta chains came to around 80 million, with around 9.9 million shared. Generated by immunoSEQ multiplex PCR, the TCRdb table keeps only in-frame clones and is missing some. V and J calls plus clone size are reproduced from that table; the DNA served to infer D and trimming. This repertoire shows under 100,000 clones, about 70% found once; its top ten account for 6.5% to 8.5%. This CDR3 has 18 amino acids. V gave up 2 bases and J gave up 0 bases, with 19 bases separating them. CDR1 and CDR2 from the germline V gene are LNHDA and SQIVND (reference sequence). Study-level results: Later analysis demonstrated an association between a missense DCLRE1C variant and TCR beta V- and J-gene trimming. Prediction of most subjects' HLA-A and HLA-B alleles by TCR beta sequences was reportedly accurate.

Comment on this clone: Its target is not known.

The sequence was collected from a human donor in good health. This chain links TRBV19 with TRBJ1-2, with D possibly TRBD1 on 6 matching bases. Sequencing input: PBMCs. CDR3 DNA sequence: TGTGCCAGTAGTATATTGAGGGACACCTTGAGCCCTAACTATGGCTACACCTTC. This gives the protein CASSILRDTLSPNYGYTF. Combining the CDR3 with reference TRBV19 and TRBJ1-2 gives the whole variable domain DGGITQSPKYLFRKEGQNVTLSCEQNLNHDAMYWYRQDPGQGLRLIYYSQIVNDFQKGDIAEGYSVSREKKESFPLTVTSAQKNPTAFYLCASSILRDTLSPNYGYTFGSGTRLTVV.